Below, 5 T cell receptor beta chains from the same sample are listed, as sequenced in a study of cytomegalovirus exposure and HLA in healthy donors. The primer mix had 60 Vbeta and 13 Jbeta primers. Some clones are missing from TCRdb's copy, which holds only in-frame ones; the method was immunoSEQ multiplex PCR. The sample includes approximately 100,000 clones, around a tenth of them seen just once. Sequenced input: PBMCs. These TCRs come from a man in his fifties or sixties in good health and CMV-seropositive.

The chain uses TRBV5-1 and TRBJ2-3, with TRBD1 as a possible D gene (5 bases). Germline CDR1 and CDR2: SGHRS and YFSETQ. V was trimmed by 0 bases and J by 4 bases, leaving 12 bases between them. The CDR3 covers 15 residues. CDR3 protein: CASSLDPLRADTQYF. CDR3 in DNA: TGCGCCAGCAGCTTGGATCCTCTCAGGGCAGATACGCAGTATTTT.

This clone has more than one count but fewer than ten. This CDR3 is CSALGGGTATEAFF. In DNA, the CDR3 is TGCAGCGCTTTGGGTGGGGGGACAGCGACGGAAGCTTTCTTT. The chain couples TRBV29-1 to TRBJ1-1; 7 bases are shared with TRBD1. V was clipped by 7 bases and J by 8 bases; unmatched bases: 16. The length of the CDR3 is 14 residues. Germline CDR1 SQVTM, CDR2 ANQGSEA.

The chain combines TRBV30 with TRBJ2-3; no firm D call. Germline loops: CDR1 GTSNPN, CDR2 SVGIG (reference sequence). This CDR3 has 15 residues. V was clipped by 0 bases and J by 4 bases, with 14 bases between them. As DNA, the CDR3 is TGTGCCTGGAGTGTAAGTGTGAGGAGTTCAGATACGCAGTATTTT. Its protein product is CAWSVSVRSSDTQYF.

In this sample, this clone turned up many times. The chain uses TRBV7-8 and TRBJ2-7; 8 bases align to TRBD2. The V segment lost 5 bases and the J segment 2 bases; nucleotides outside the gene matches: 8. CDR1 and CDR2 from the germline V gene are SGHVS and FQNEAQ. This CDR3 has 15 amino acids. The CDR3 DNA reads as TGTGCCAGCAGCCGCCTAGCGGGCGAAACCTACGAGCAGTACTTC. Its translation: CASSRLAGETYEQYF. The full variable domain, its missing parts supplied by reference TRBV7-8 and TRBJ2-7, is GAGVSQSPRYKVAKRGQDVALRCDPISGHVSLFWYQQALGQGPEFLTYFQNEAQLDKSGLPSDRFFAERPEGSVSTLKIQRTQQEDSAVYLCASSRLAGETYEQYFGPGTRLTVT.

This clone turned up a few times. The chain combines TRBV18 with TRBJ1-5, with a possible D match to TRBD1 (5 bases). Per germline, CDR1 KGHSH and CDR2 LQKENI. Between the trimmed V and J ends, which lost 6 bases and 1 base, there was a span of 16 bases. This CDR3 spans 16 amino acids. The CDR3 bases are TGTGCCAGCTCCGGAGGGGAGGGAAGGAGCAATCAGCCCCAGCATTTT. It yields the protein CASSGGEGRSNQPQHF.